A single sample is the source of the 19 T cell receptor beta chains below, sequenced in a study of blood T cell repertoires in COVID-19. This table comes from immunoSEQ multiplex PCR, and its TCRdb copy is limited to in-frame clones, with some not included. Of over 100,000 clones listed, 65% to 90% are singletons. The specimen was peripheral blood. The origin of the receptors is an elderly man with acute or convalescent COVID-19.

This clone appeared a single time. The chain carries TRBV28 and TRBJ1-6; TRBD1 might be the D (6 bases). This CDR3 is 14 amino acids long. The germline gives CDR1 MDHEN, CDR2 SYDVKM. With 6 bases removed from V and 5 bases from J, the gap between germline ends came to 11 bases. CDR3 protein: CASSADRNNSPLHF. The CDR3 bases are TGTGCCAGCAGCGCCGACAGGAATAATTCACCCCTCCACTTT. The whole variable domain, remainder taken from reference TRBV28 and TRBJ1-6, is DVKVTQSSRYLVKRTGEKVFLECVQDMDHENMFWYRQDPGLGLRLIYFSYDVKMKEKGDIPEGYSVSREKKERFSLILESASTNQTSMYLCASSADRNNSPLHFGNGTRLTVT.

The V gene is TRBV2, the J gene TRBJ2-5, with D perhaps TRBD2 (5 bases). Germline lookup yields CDR1 SNHLY and CDR2 FYNNEI. V gave up 4 bases and J gave up 4 bases, with 7 bases separating them. This CDR3 contains 12 residues. The CDR3 DNA sequence: TGTGCCAGCAGTGTCGGGGTAGAGACCCAGTACTTC. Its protein product is CASSVGVETQYF.

This clone was seen just once. The gene calls are TRBV7-2 and TRBJ1-2; 7 positions match TRBD1. Germline assignment: CDR1 SGHTA and CDR2 FQGNSA. The V and J ends lost 5 bases and 5 bases, in that order; junction bases with no gene match: 20. The CDR3 totals 18 residues. CDR3 loop: CASSGSKDRPLIFYGYTF. CDR3 in DNA: TGTGCCAGCAGCGGATCTAAGGACAGGCCCTTAATCTTTTATGGCTACACCTTC.

The chain couples TRBV30 to TRBJ1-6, with 10 bases identical to TRBD1. V lost 0 bases, J lost 7 bases, and 3 bases stayed unmatched. The germline CDR1 and CDR2 sequences are GTSNPN and SVGIG (reference sequence). The CDR3 consists of 15 residues. The CDR3 DNA follows: TGTGCCTGGAGTGTAGACAGGGGGCGGAATTCACCCCTCCACTTT. This translates into CAWSVDRGRNSPLHF.

V gene TRBV14 combines with J gene TRBJ2-3; 8 bases line up with TRBD2. V shed 1 base and J 10 bases; nucleotides not matched to a gene: 10. Germline V gives CDR1 SGHDN, CDR2 FVKESK. The CDR3 covers 15 residues. The CDR3 reads CASSQGSAGARAQYF. For the CDR3, the DNA is TGTGCCAGCAGCCAAGGATCAGCGGGGGCCCGTGCGCAGTATTTT.

V and J are TRBV12-3 or TRBV12-4 and TRBJ1-1; a weak D match, TRBD1 (6 bases). Trimming pared 6 bases from V and 8 bases from J, leaving 16 bases between. This CDR3 has 13 residues. CDR3 coding DNA: TGTGCCAGCAGCCGAGACCGGACAGTCGAAGCTTTCTTT. This gives the protein CASSRDRTVEAFF.

The gene calls are TRBV11-1 and TRBJ1-1; 10 nucleotides align to TRBD1. Germline loops: CDR1 SGHAT, CDR2 FQDESV (reference sequence). V gave up 5 bases and J gave up 5 bases; unmatched junction bases: 5. The CDR3 runs to 14 residues. The CDR3 is CASSPRTGGTEAFF. The DNA of the CDR3 is TGTGCCAGCAGCCCCAGGACAGGGGGGACTGAAGCTTTCTTT.

The chain joins TRBV21-1 to TRBJ2-3; the D segment call TRBD2 is taken from the table without a DNA check. TRBV21-1 is noted as a pseudogene. The CDR3 is made up of 19 amino acids. CDR3 in DNA: TGTGCCAGCAGCAAAGGGGCTAGCGGGAGGAATCTTGGCACAGATACGCAGTATTTT. This translates into CASSKGASGRNLGTDTQYF.

The chain couples TRBV18 to TRBJ1-5; the match to TRBD1 covers 8 bases. The CDR3 length is 16 residues. Germline V gene lookup returns CDR1 KGHSH and CDR2 LQKENI. V gave up 3 bases and J gave up 6 bases; unmatched junction bases: 10. CDR3 protein: CASSPTADRVSQPQHF. For the CDR3, the DNA is TGTGCCAGCTCACCTACCGCGGACAGGGTATCTCAGCCCCAGCATTTT.

The table lists this clone with a count of one. The chain's CDR3 is CASSPGANQPQHF. In DNA, the CDR3 is TGTGCCAGCTCACCAGGGGCCAATCAGCCCCAGCATTTT. This chain connects TRBV18 to TRBJ1-5; perhaps TRBD1 as D (5 bases). Between the trimmed V and J ends, which lost 2 bases and 3 bases, there was a span of 5 bases. CDR3 length equals 13 residues. Germline V gene data show CDR1 as KGHSH and CDR2 as LQKENI.

This clone was observed a single time. This chain connects TRBV3-1 (or the pseudogene TRBV3-2) to TRBJ1-2, with D unresolved. Germline CDR1 LGHDT, CDR2 YNNKEL (reference sequence). The V and J ends lost 3 bases and 5 bases respectively, with 10 bases between them. The CDR3 totals 13 residues. The CDR3 spells CASSQTTEYGYTF. The DNA of the CDR3 is TGTGCCAGCAGCCAGACGACTGAATATGGCTACACCTTC.

This clone was recorded only once. This chain links TRBV19 with TRBJ2-7, with 8 bases aligning to TRBD1. The CDR3 sequence is 15 residues long. CDR1 is LNHDA, CDR2 SQIVND, per germline (reference sequence). With 2 bases clipped from V and 0 bases from J, the junction kept 3 bases outside the gene matches. The CDR3 loop is CASSIKTGDSYEQYF. The DNA of the CDR3 is TGTGCCAGTAGTATAAAGACAGGGGACTCCTACGAGCAGTACTTC.

A single count supports this clone. This rearrangement joins TRBV5-1 to TRBJ1-1; D might be TRBD1 (6 bases). Germline assignment: CDR1 SGHRS and CDR2 YFSETQ. CDR3 length equals 15 residues. V shed 0 bases and J shed 0 bases, with 9 bases lying between them. CDR3 in DNA: TGCGCCAGCAGCTTGGCAGGGGTCTTGAACACTGAAGCTTTCTTT. This gives the protein CASSLAGVLNTEAFF.

This clone was picked up one time. This chain joins TRBV20-1 and TRBJ1-2; 12 bases fit TRBD1. Germline V gives CDR1 DFQATT, CDR2 SNEGSKA (reference sequence). V was clipped by 3 bases and J by 7 bases; unmatched bases: 6. This CDR3 is 14 amino acids long. The CDR3 spells CSASLGQGASGYTF. The CDR3 DNA sequence: TGCAGTGCTAGTTTGGGACAGGGGGCGAGTGGCTACACCTTC.

Of note for this clone: One end of the junction varies from germline; a read error may be responsible. This chain joins TRBV10-3 and TRBJ1-4; possibly TRBD1 for D (6 bases). The CDR3 loop spans 15 amino acids. Per germline, CDR1 ENHRY and CDR2 SYGVKD. CDR3: CAISERNDRNEKLFF. The CDR3 nucleotides are TGTGCCATTAGTGAGAGGAACGACAGGAATGAAAAACTGTTTTTT.

V usage is TRBV27 and J usage is TRBJ1-1, with D possibly TRBD1 on 5 matching bases. The V end was cut by 2 bases, the J end by 8 bases, with 12 bases between. The CDR3 sequence is 13 residues long. Germline assignment: CDR1 MNHEY and CDR2 SMNVEV (reference sequence). CDR3 sequence: CASSLRGNREAFF. The CDR3 coding sequence is TGTGCCAGCAGTTTAAGGGGTAATCGGGAAGCTTTCTTT.

V and J are TRBV20-1 and TRBJ1-4, with D possibly TRBD1 on 5 matching bases. The CDR3 has 10 residues. Trimming removed 3 bases from V and 10 bases from J, with 6 bases in between. Germline V gene data show CDR1 as DFQATT and CDR2 as SNEGSKA (reference sequence). CDR3 sequence: CSARGGKLFF. Written as DNA, the CDR3 is TGCAGTGCTAGGGGGGGAAAACTGTTTTTT.

This clone was picked up a small number of times. The chain combines TRBV19 with TRBJ1-2; 11 bases fit TRBD1. Germline assignment: CDR1 LNHDA and CDR2 SQIVND (reference sequence). This CDR3 has 16 residues. The trim removed 7 bases at V and 4 bases at J, leaving 11 bases unmatched. The DNA of the CDR3 is TGTGCCAGTACGAGGGGACAGGGGGAGGGGAGCTATGGCTACACCTTC. Protein: CASTRGQGEGSYGYTF.

About this clone: This sample also contains other DNA sequences that code for the same CDR3. The chain joins TRBV3-1 (or the pseudogene TRBV3-2) to TRBJ2-1; TRBD2 matches at 8 bases. The V segment lost 1 base and the J segment 1 base; nucleotides outside the gene matches: 0. The CDR3 runs 15 residues. Germline V CDR1 and CDR2: LGHDT, YNNKEL (reference sequence). CDR3 in DNA: TGTGCCAGCAGCCAAGCGGGGGGGTCCTACAATGAGCAGTTCTTC. Its translation is CASSQAGGSYNEQFF.